The next 8 T cell receptor beta chains were all read from a single sample in a study of blood T cells in healthy people across ages. For the second PCR, which ran for about 6 to 11 cycles, a sample-barcoded 5' primer and a J-beta primer mix were used. One entry per CDR3 protein, called by TCRdb with MiXCR from the 5' RACE reads. Of hundreds of thousands of distinct CDR3 sequences in the sample, 40% to 45% were seen once. Sample: blood. The origin of the receptors is an elderly man in good health.

At least ten counts were recorded for this clonotype. The rearrangement uses TRBV6-1 and TRBJ2-5, with D perhaps assigned TRBD1 or TRBD2 (5 bases each). CDR1 and CDR2 (germline): MNHNS, SASEGT. The CDR3 runs 15 residues. The V end was cut by 3 bases, the J end by 3 bases, with 14 bases between. The CDR3: CASSDWDRPEETQYF. CDR3 coding DNA: TGTGCCAGCAGTGATTGGGACCGCCCAGAAGAGACCCAGTACTTC.

The genes are TRBV12-3 or TRBV12-4 and TRBJ2-2; 13 bases match TRBD2. This CDR3 is 14 amino acids long. V was clipped by 6 bases and J by 5 bases; unmatched bases: 0. CDR3 amino acids: CASRGLAGTGELFF. The CDR3 region has the DNA TGTGCCAGCAGGGGACTAGCGGGGACCGGGGAGCTGTTTTTT.

This clonotype has just a few counts. The CDR3 DNA is TGCAGCGTTGAAAGCCAAAAATTAAGCTATGGCTACACCTTC. It specifies CSVESQKLSYGYTF. This sequence joins TRBV29-1 and TRBJ1-2; D ambiguous. The ends were cut back, 2 bases at V and 4 bases at J, with 14 bases in the middle. CDR1 and CDR2 from the germline V gene are SQVTM and ANQGSEA. The CDR3 covers 14 residues.

The genes are TRBV5-5 and TRBJ2-5; 11 nucleotides align to TRBD2. Losses at the gene ends were 4 bases for V and 7 bases for J; bases not matched to a gene: 6. This CDR3 is 14 amino acids long. Germline V gene data show CDR1 as SGHKS and CDR2 as YYEKEE (reference sequence). CDR3 nucleotide sequence: TGTGCCAGCAGCGTACTAGCGGGGGAAGGGACCCAGTACTTC. Amino acid sequence: CASSVLAGEGTQYF. Full variable domain (remainder filled in from reference TRBV5-5 and TRBJ2-5): DAGVTQSPTHLIKTRGQQVTLRCSPISGHKSVSWYQQVLGQGPQFIFQYYEKEERGRGNFPDRFSARQFPNYSSELNVNALLLGDSALYLCASSVLAGEGTQYFGPGTRLLVL.

This clonotype showed up just a few times. The rearrangement uses TRBV6-6 and TRBJ2-1; 8 bases align to TRBD1. With V trimmed by 5 bases and J by 7 bases, 4 bases remained unmatched. This CDR3 contains 13 residues. In germline, CDR1 is MNHNY, CDR2 SVGAGI (reference sequence). The CDR3 DNA reads as TGTGCCAGCAGTAACCGACAGGGGAATGAGCAGTTCTTC. This codes for CASSNRQGNEQFF.

The table lists this clonotype with many counts. The chain employs TRBV4-3 and TRBJ1-4; D perhaps matches TRBD1 (5 bases). The V end was cut by 2 bases, the J end by 3 bases, with 10 bases between. The CDR3 totals 15 residues. Germline V gene lookup returns CDR1 LGHNA and CDR2 YSLEER. This CDR3 reads CASSQTGTPNEKLFF. CDR3 DNA: TGCGCCAGCAGCCAAACCGGGACGCCTAATGAAAAACTGTTTTTT.

The chain joins TRBV7-2 to TRBJ2-7; 10 bases are a match to TRBD2. The J segment lost 4 bases and the V segment lost 5 bases, leaving 11 bases of the junction unmatched. This CDR3 has 16 residues. Germline V gives CDR1 SGHTA, CDR2 FQGNSA. In DNA form, the CDR3 reads TGTGCCAGCAGCCCTAGGGGCAGCGGGGGGGCGTACGAGCAGTACTTC. This sequence encodes CASSPRGSGGAYEQYF.

V is TRBV10-3 and J is TRBJ2-7; D might be TRBD2 (5 bases). The germline V gene encodes CDR1 ENHRY and CDR2 SYGVKD. The CDR3 runs to 14 residues. The V and J ends lost 4 bases and 1 base respectively, with 11 bases between them. The CDR3 spells CAISAPGVSYEQYF. DNA of the CDR3: TGTGCCATCAGTGCTCCCGGGGTTTCCTACGAGCAGTACTTC.